This passage covers 17 T cell receptor beta chains from one sample sequenced in a study of blood T cell repertoires in COVID-19. Clones were sequenced by immunoSEQ multiplex PCR, and TCRdb holds only the in-frame ones, with some missing. The profile shows around 240,000 clones, around 83% of them singletons. Sequencing input: peripheral blood. The source is a woman between 45 and 65 years old with acute or convalescent COVID-19.

The chain links TRBV7-9 to TRBJ1-1; no reliable D call. The CDR3 has 14 amino acids. Germline V gene lookup returns CDR1 SEHNR and CDR2 FQNEAQ (reference sequence). The V end was cut by 7 bases, the J end by 0 bases, with 12 bases between. In nucleotides, the CDR3 is TGTGCCAGCACCAACGCGCAGGTGAACACTGAAGCTTTCTTT. This codes for CASTNAQVNTEAFF.

V usage is TRBV6-5 and J usage is TRBJ1-1; D is perhaps TRBD1 (5 bases). Germline V CDR1 and CDR2: MNHEY, SVGAGI. The CDR3 has 12 residues. The germline V and J ends were trimmed by 0 bases and 8 bases, with 7 bases remaining between them. CDR3: CASSYSKGEAFF. The CDR3 DNA sequence: TGTGCCAGCAGTTACTCAAAGGGGGAAGCTTTCTTT.

In nucleotides, the CDR3 is TGCGCCAGCAGCGGTCAGGGGAATGAAGCTTTCTTT. Protein sequence: CASSGQGNEAFF. V is TRBV4-3 and J is TRBJ1-1; the D gene is possibly TRBD1 (6 bases). The length of the CDR3 is 12 residues. The V gene lost 5 bases and the J gene lost 7 bases, with 11 bases spanning the gap. Per germline, CDR1 LGHNA and CDR2 YSLEER.

This rearrangement joins TRBV30 to TRBJ2-7, with TRBD1 identical over 10 bases. Looked up from germline, CDR1 is GTSNPN and CDR2 is SVGIG (reference sequence). V was clipped by 3 bases and J by 3 bases; unmatched bases: 2. CDR3 length: 13 residues. The CDR3 reads CAWRTGGLYEQYF. Written as DNA, the CDR3 is TGTGCCTGGAGGACAGGGGGCCTCTACGAGCAGTACTTC.

The chain uses TRBV23-1 and TRBJ2-1, with D possibly TRBD2 on 6 matching bases. TRBV23-1 is classed as an ORF, of uncertain function. V was pared by 0 bases and J by 3 bases, with 15 bases between. This CDR3 is built from 17 residues. DNA for the CDR3: TGCGCCAGCAGTCAATCGGGGAAAACTAGCAGCTACAATGAGCAGTTCTTC. Its protein is CASSQSGKTSSYNEQFF.

The chain recombines TRBV7-9 with TRBJ2-3; tentatively, D is TRBD2 (5 bases). CDR3 size: 14 residues. The germline V gene has CDR1 SEHNR and CDR2 FQNEAQ (reference sequence). Deletions cut 8 bases from V and 1 base from J, with 13 bases between. The DNA for the CDR3 is TGTGCCAGCCCGCCCCCCGGGGGCACAGATACGCAGTATTTT. Translation: CASPPPGGTDTQYF.

In its sample, this clone was seen once. The chain couples TRBV2 to TRBJ2-1; 14 positions match TRBD2. Per germline, CDR1 SNHLY and CDR2 FYNNEI. V lost 6 bases and J lost 8; bases outside the gene matches: 6. This CDR3 region has 15 residues. The CDR3 DNA sequence: TGTGCCAGCAGCCGACTAGCGGGGGGGCGGGATGAGCAGTTCTTC. Translating gives CASSRLAGGRDEQFF.

The chain is built from TRBV25-1 and TRBJ2-7; D possibly corresponds to TRBD2 (5 bases). The germline V gene has CDR1 MGHDK and CDR2 SYGVNS. V was pared by 6 bases and J by 6 bases, with 18 bases between. The CDR3 is 14 residues long. The CDR3 sequence is CASRPLGVASEQYF. CDR3 bases: TGTGCCAGCAGACCCCTCGGGGTCGCGTCCGAGCAGTACTTC.

This chain uses TRBV5-4 with TRBJ2-2, with D maybe TRBD2 (7 bases). CDR3 length equals 16 residues. The germline V and J ends were trimmed by 3 bases and 2 bases, with 14 bases remaining between them. From germline, CDR1 is SGHNT and CDR2 YYREEE (reference sequence). CDR3 nucleotides: TGTGCCAGCAGCTCTAAGGGGGAGGGTAACACCGGGGAGCTGTTTTTT. This codes for CASSSKGEGNTGELFF.

This clone was picked up one time. The rearrangement links TRBV9 to TRBJ2-3, with a possible D match to TRBD2 (5 bases). The germline V gene has CDR1 SGDLS and CDR2 YYNGEE. CDR3 length equals 17 residues. Trimming pared 2 bases from V and 0 bases from J, leaving 16 bases between. CDR3 DNA: TGTGCCAGCAGCGTGGAACTCGGAGCGGCTAGCACAGATACGCAGTATTTT. Residues: CASSVELGAASTDTQYF.

The rearrangement uses TRBV11-1 and TRBJ2-2; D is unresolved. The germline V gene encodes CDR1 SGHAT and CDR2 FQDESV (reference sequence). The ends were cut back, 0 bases at V and 4 bases at J, with 9 bases in the middle. The CDR3 totals 15 residues. The CDR3 nucleotides read TGTGCCAGCAGCTTAGCAGAGAGTGCCACCGGGGAGCTGTTTTTT. It is translated as CASSLAESATGELFF.

In its sample, this clone was seen a few times. This chain connects TRBV3-1 (or the pseudogene TRBV3-2) to TRBJ2-1, with 12 positions matching TRBD2. The CDR3 totals 16 residues. The germline CDR1 and CDR2 sequences are LGHDT and YNNKEL (reference sequence). V dropped 6 bases and J dropped 5; count of bases not matched to a gene: 8. CDR3 sequence (DNA): TGTGCCAGCAGTGTACTACTAGCGGGAGGAAACAATGAGCAGTTCTTC. Translated: CASSVLLAGGNNEQFF.

This clone was counted between two and nine times. The chain employs TRBV7-6 and TRBJ1-3, with 7 positions matching TRBD1. Per the germline V gene, CDR1 is SGHVS and CDR2 is FNYEAQ. The CDR3 consists of 17 residues. V was clipped by 5 bases and J by 0 bases; unmatched bases: 10. CDR3 in DNA: TGTGCCAGCAGCCCCGGGACAGTCGATTCCTCTGGAAACACCATATATTTT. Amino acids: CASSPGTVDSSGNTIYF.

The J gene is TRBJ1-4, the V gene TRBV9; D is unclear. The CDR3 consists of 16 residues. Trimming cost V 0 bases and J 1 base, with 10 bases left between them. Germline-derived CDR1 and CDR2 are SGDLS and YYNGEE. The CDR3 DNA is TGTGCCAGCAGCGTAGCTACTGGAGTAACTAATGAAAAACTGTTTTTT. Its protein is CASSVATGVTNEKLFF.

This chain uses TRBV14 with TRBJ2-1; 9 nucleotides agree with TRBD2. The CDR3 consists of 16 residues. Per the germline V gene, CDR1 is SGHDN and CDR2 is FVKESK. V was clipped by 6 bases and J by 5 bases; unmatched bases: 11. The CDR3 nucleotides are TGTGCCAGCAGGACCAATCTAGCGGGAAAGAACAATGAGCAGTTCTTC. Protein: CASRTNLAGKNNEQFF.

This rearrangement joins TRBV19 to TRBJ2-5; 14 nucleotides align to TRBD2. J gave up 2 bases and V 10 bases, and 12 bases lay outside the gene matches. The CDR3 is 17 amino acids. Germline-derived CDR1 and CDR2 are LNHDA and SQIVND (reference sequence). Here the CDR3 DNA reads TGTGCCACCCGGGACAGGGGGACTAGCGGGAGTCAAGAGACCCAGTACTTC. It translates to CATRDRGTSGSQETQYF. Looking up the rest from reference TRBV19 and TRBJ2-5 gives the full variable domain: DGGITQSPKYLFRKEGQNVTLSCEQNLNHDAMYWYRQDPGQGLRLIYYSQIVNDFQKGDIAEGYSVSREKKESFPLTVTSAQKNPTAFYLCATRDRGTSGSQETQYFGPGTRLLVL.

The rearrangement links TRBV30 to TRBJ2-7; 7 nucleotides line up with TRBD2. The CDR3 length is 14 residues. The V segment lost 5 bases and the J segment 2 bases; nucleotides outside the gene matches: 9. Germline V gene sequence: CDR1 GTSNPN, CDR2 SVGIG (reference sequence). CDR3 DNA sequence: TGTGCCTGGTCACCCGGGACTACCACCTACGAGCAGTACTTC. Amino acids: CAWSPGTTTYEQYF.